The sequence of this TCR beta chain was determined in a study of blood T cell repertoires in COVID-19. Overall study: PBMCs, B-cell-depleted T cells, or T cells were the source of the cDNA or gDNA that made up the material.

TCRdb keeps only in-frame clones here, not all; method: immunoSEQ multiplex PCR. Among fewer than 90,000 clones listed, around 96% were seen once. V lost 5 bases and J 0 bases, leaving 11 bases between the germline ends. The CDR3 loop spans 15 amino acids. The germline CDR1 and CDR2 sequences are SGHAT and FQNNGV. The sequencing input was peripheral blood. This chain uses TRBV11-2 with TRBJ1-3; D not resolved. The sequence was obtained from a human donor with active COVID-19. The donor label of this sample is uncertain. The CDR3 region is CASSIRRDSGNTIYF. CDR3 nucleotide sequence: TGTGCCAGCAGCATCCGACGGGACTCTGGAAACACCATATATTTT.